This T cell receptor beta chain was sequenced during a study of control samples from healthy donors and cancer patients. CDR1 is KGHDR, CDR2 SFDVKD, per germline. Germline trimming cut 3 bases from V and 3 bases from J; bases unmatched to any gene: 1. The CDR3 runs 14 residues. Only in-frame clones appear in the TCRdb table, and some are missing; sequencing was by immunoSEQ multiplex PCR. Of around 80,000 clones listed, about 89% are singletons. The source of this sequence is a man aged 45-65 years in good health. The chain links TRBV24-1 to TRBJ2-5, with TRBD2 identical over 9 bases. Input material: blood. For the CDR3, the DNA is TGTGCCACCAGTGATATAGCGGGAGAAGAGACCCAGTACTTC. Translated, it gives CATSDIAGEETQYF.